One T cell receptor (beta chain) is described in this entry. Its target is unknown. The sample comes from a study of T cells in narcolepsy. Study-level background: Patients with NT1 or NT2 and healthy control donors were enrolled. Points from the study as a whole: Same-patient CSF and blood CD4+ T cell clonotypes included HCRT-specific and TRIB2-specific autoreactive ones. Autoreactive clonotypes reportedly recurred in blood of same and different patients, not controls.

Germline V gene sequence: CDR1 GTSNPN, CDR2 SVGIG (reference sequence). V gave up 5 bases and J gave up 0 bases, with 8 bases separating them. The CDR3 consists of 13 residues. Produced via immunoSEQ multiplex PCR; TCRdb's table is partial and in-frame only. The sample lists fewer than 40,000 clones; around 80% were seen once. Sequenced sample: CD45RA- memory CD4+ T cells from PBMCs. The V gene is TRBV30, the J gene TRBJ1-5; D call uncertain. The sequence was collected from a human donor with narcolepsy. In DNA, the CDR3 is TGTGCCTGGGGTATAAGTAGCAATCAGCCCCAGCATTTT. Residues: CAWGISSNQPQHF.